Each of the 22 T cell receptor beta chains below was sequenced from the same sample in a study of a mutant IDH1 vaccine in newly diagnosed glioma. As to time point: week 5, during vaccination. Topical imiquimod was applied with each vaccine dose, which held 300 ug of mutant IDH1 20-mer peptide. The antigens for these receptors are not known. Generated by immunoSEQ multiplex PCR, the TCRdb table keeps only in-frame clones and is missing some. The table shows about 50,000 clones, with approximately 79% occurring only once. This material consisted of PBMCs, taken from a glioma patient whose treatment included an IDH1 peptide vaccine. These TCRs come from a woman aged 45-59 years with glioma.

The CDR3 DNA sequence: TGTGCCAGTAGTATAACGGGACAGGGAAAAATAAATGCCTACGAGCAGTACTTC. Encoded protein: CASSITGQGKINAYEQYF. V is TRBV19 and J is TRBJ2-7, with TRBD1 matching over 9 bases. This CDR3 has 18 amino acids. V dropped 2 bases and J dropped 2; count of bases not matched to a gene: 13. Germline V gives CDR1 LNHDA, CDR2 SQIVND (reference sequence).

J is TRBJ2-5 and V is TRBV10-3; tentative D call: TRBD2 (6 bases). CDR1 and CDR2 from the germline V gene are ENHRY and SYGVKD. V was clipped by 4 bases and J by 2 bases, with 17 bases between them. This CDR3 contains 16 residues. CDR3 region: CAISGPGHGGQETQYF. The DNA for the CDR3 is TGTGCCATCAGTGGCCCGGGGCACGGGGGACAAGAGACCCAGTACTTC.

The rearrangement joins TRBV14 to TRBJ2-5; a possible D gene is TRBD1 (6 bases). There are 13 residues in the CDR3. Between the trimmed V and J ends, which lost 4 bases and 4 bases, there was a span of 10 bases. Germline CDR1 reads SGHDN; CDR2 reads FVKESK. The CDR3 region has the DNA TGTGCCAGCAGCCCGGGACACTCAGAGACCCAGTACTTC. This sequence encodes CASSPGHSETQYF.

The chain carries TRBV7-6 and TRBJ1-2, with TRBD1 matching over 7 bases. The CDR3 length is 16 residues. Germline V CDR1 and CDR2: SGHVS, FNYEAQ. J was trimmed by 0 bases and V by 5 bases; bases with no gene match: 9. CDR3 nucleotide sequence: TGTGCCAGCAGCCTCACCGGGACAGTGCCTAACTATGGCTACACCTTC. Translating gives CASSLTGTVPNYGYTF.

This chain joins TRBV25-1 and TRBJ1-2; 8 bases map to TRBD1. The junction had 3 bases not matched to a gene; V was cut back by 3 bases and J by 9 bases. This CDR3 spans 12 amino acids. Per the germline V gene, CDR1 is MGHDK and CDR2 is SYGVNS. The CDR3 spells CASSDRGPSYTF. The CDR3 DNA is TGTGCCAGCAGTGACAGGGGGCCCAGCTACACCTTC.

The chain links TRBV27 to TRBJ2-3; D not certain. Germline assignment: CDR1 MNHEY and CDR2 SMNVEV (reference sequence). This CDR3 spans 12 amino acids. V was cut by 8 bases and J by 1 base, with 7 bases left in between. The CDR3 protein is CASGQGTDTQYF. CDR3 coding DNA: TGTGCCAGCGGTCAGGGCACAGATACGCAGTATTTT.

V usage is TRBV5-1 and J usage is TRBJ1-2; weak D call: TRBD1 (6 bases). The V gene lost 4 bases and the J gene lost 3 bases, with 13 bases spanning the gap. The CDR3 contains 14 residues. Germline assignment: CDR1 SGHRS and CDR2 YFSETQ. In DNA, the CDR3 is TGCGCCAGCAGCCCCGAAGGGGGTGACTATGGCTACACCTTC. The encoded protein is CASSPEGGDYGYTF.

The J gene is TRBJ2-7, the V gene TRBV5-1; D perhaps matches TRBD2 (5 bases). This CDR3 contains 14 residues. Between the trimmed V and J ends, which lost 6 bases and 0 bases, there was a span of 13 bases. Germline lookup yields CDR1 SGHRS and CDR2 YFSETQ. CDR3 sequence: CASTLRADSYEQYF. In DNA, the CDR3 is TGCGCCAGCACCCTGAGGGCAGACTCCTACGAGCAGTACTTC.

The chain has TRBV7-8 and TRBJ1-3, with TRBD1 matching over 10 bases. V lost 6 bases and J lost 7; bases outside the gene matches: 3. The CDR3 runs to 13 residues. Germline V gives CDR1 SGHVS, CDR2 FQNEAQ. DNA for the CDR3: TGTGCCAGCAGTCGGACAGGGGGGAACACCATATATTTT. Translation: CASSRTGGNTIYF. Full variable domain (remainder filled in from reference TRBV7-8 and TRBJ1-3): GAGVSQSPRYKVAKRGQDVALRCDPISGHVSLFWYQQALGQGPEFLTYFQNEAQLDKSGLPSDRFFAERPEGSVSTLKIQRTQQEDSAVYLCASSRTGGNTIYFGEGSWLTVV.

V gene TRBV6-5 combines with J gene TRBJ1-5; perhaps TRBD1 as D (5 bases). Germline loops: CDR1 MNHEY, CDR2 SVGAGI. This CDR3 is built from 13 residues. V lost 6 bases and J lost 4, with 10 bases in between. The CDR3 loop is CASRRRENQPQHF. CDR3 in DNA: TGTGCCAGCAGGCGCAGGGAAAATCAGCCCCAGCATTTT.

The chain carries TRBV5-4 and TRBJ2-5; possibly TRBD1 for D (6 bases). Trimming removed 3 bases from V and 3 bases from J, with 9 bases in between. CDR3 length equals 13 residues. The germline CDR1 and CDR2 sequences are SGHNT and YYREEE (reference sequence). CDR3 sequence: CASSSRQEETQYF. CDR3 bases: TGTGCCAGCAGCTCGAGACAGGAAGAGACCCAGTACTTC.

The chain is built from TRBV5-4 and TRBJ2-2; D is perhaps TRBD1 (6 bases). The V and J ends lost 4 bases and 1 base respectively, with 8 bases between them. Per germline, CDR1 SGHNT and CDR2 YYREEE (reference sequence). CDR3 length: 14 amino acids. As DNA, the CDR3 is TGTGCCAGCAGCCTGGACAGGAACACCGGGGAGCTGTTTTTT. Translating it yields CASSLDRNTGELFF.

This chain uses TRBV10-3 with TRBJ2-6, with D maybe TRBD1 (6 bases). The CDR3 runs 17 residues. Trimming stripped 6 bases from V and 0 bases from J, with 15 bases between. Per germline, CDR1 ENHRY and CDR2 SYGVKD. The CDR3 sequence: CAISNYRDSSGANVLTF. CDR3 nucleotide sequence: TGTGCCATCAGCAATTACAGGGATTCCTCTGGGGCCAACGTCCTGACTTTC.

V usage is TRBV6-1 and J usage is TRBJ2-7, with D hard to call. CDR1 MNHNS and CDR2 SASEGT come from the germline V gene. This CDR3 has 14 residues. The V end lost 0 bases, the J end lost 3 bases, and 9 bases lay between the germline ends. The CDR3 DNA follows: TGTGCCAGCAGTGAAGCAATTAGGAGCTACGAGCAGTACTTC. Translated: CASSEAIRSYEQYF.

The chain uses TRBV29-1 and TRBJ1-5; D remains unclear. Trimming stripped 7 bases from V and 5 bases from J, with 12 bases between. The CDR3 totals 12 residues. CDR1 and CDR2 from the germline V gene are SQVTM and ANQGSEA. The CDR3 nucleotides read TGCAGCGCCATGGACCCATATCAGCCCCAGCATTTT. This sequence encodes CSAMDPYQPQHF.

This clone came up a few times. The chain joins TRBV28 to TRBJ1-2; possibly TRBD1 for D (5 bases). The CDR3 contains 13 residues. The ends were cut back, 7 bases at V and 5 bases at J, with 14 bases in the middle. Germline V gene sequence: CDR1 MDHEN, CDR2 SYDVKM. CDR3 nucleotides: TGTGCCAGCACCCCACCCGGGGGGTATGGCTACACCTTC. Its protein is CASTPPGGYGYTF.

The chain uses TRBV18 and TRBJ2-7; D is possibly TRBD1 or TRBD2 (7 bases each). Germline CDR1 and CDR2: KGHSH and LQKENI. CDR3 length: 12 residues. The V end lost 3 bases, the J end lost 7 bases, and 10 bases lay between the germline ends. CDR3 protein: CASSPQGGEQYF. For the CDR3, the DNA is TGTGCCAGCTCACCTCAGGGGGGGGAGCAGTACTTC.

V usage is TRBV5-6 and J usage is TRBJ1-4; D gene ambiguous. Germline V CDR1 and CDR2: SGHDT, YYEEEE. Deletions cut 4 bases from V and 7 bases from J, with 8 bases between. The CDR3 totals 12 residues. CDR3 nucleotide sequence: TGTGCCAGCAGCAAACTTGGTGAAAAACTGTTTTTT. This encodes CASSKLGEKLFF.

Note on this clone: Its ends do not fully match the called genes, so a read error is possible. Written as DNA, the CDR3 is TGTGCCAGCTCACCGCAACTCTTT. Protein: CASSPQLF. The chain is built from TRBV18 and TRBJ1-1; unclear D gene. The CDR3 sequence is 8 residues long. Germline CDR1 KGHSH, CDR2 LQKENI.

The rearrangement links TRBV25-1 to TRBJ1-2; 7 positions agree with TRBD1. Trimming at V came to 4 bases and at J to 5 bases, leaving 7 bases not matched to a gene. Per the germline V gene, CDR1 is MGHDK and CDR2 is SYGVNS. This CDR3 has 14 amino acids. CDR3 residues: CASSVGTERYGYTF. The CDR3 DNA sequence: TGTGCCAGCAGTGTTGGGACAGAACGTTATGGCTACACCTTC.

There are a few counts of this clone. V usage is TRBV6-6 and J usage is TRBJ1-2; tentative D call: TRBD1 (5 bases). Per germline, CDR1 MNHNY and CDR2 SVGAGI (reference sequence). The CDR3 has 13 residues. With 5 bases removed from V and 7 bases from J, the gap between germline ends came to 14 bases. The CDR3 region is CASSPPGAGGYTF. For the CDR3, the DNA is TGTGCCAGCAGTCCCCCCGGGGCGGGTGGCTACACCTTC.

The chain joins TRBV6-5 to TRBJ2-7; a weak D match, TRBD1 (6 bases). V was clipped by 5 bases and J by 7 bases, with 15 bases between them. The length of the CDR3 is 13 residues. The V gene's germline CDR1 is MNHEY and CDR2 SVGAGI. This CDR3 reads CASSRAGVGEQYF. The DNA for the CDR3 is TGTGCCAGCAGTCGGGCAGGGGTTGGGGAGCAGTACTTC.